These 5 T cell receptor beta chains were all obtained from the same sample, sequenced in a study of blood T cell repertoires in COVID-19. Using immunoSEQ multiplex PCR, the repertoire was profiled, and TCRdb retains in-frame clones only, with some absent. The sample lists roughly 80,000 clones, roughly 79% occurring once. The sequencing input was peripheral blood. These TCRs come from a human donor in a cohort sampled during active COVID-19.

The chain is built from TRBV10-3 and TRBJ2-7; TRBD1 is a possible D gene (6 bases). V was trimmed by 7 bases and J by 0 bases, leaving 10 bases between them. The CDR3 length is 13 residues. CDR1 and CDR2 (germline): ENHRY, SYGVKD. The CDR3 nucleotides read TGTGCCATCACCATGGACAGCTCCTACGAGCAGTACTTC. Its protein product is CAITMDSSYEQYF.

V and J are TRBV5-4 and TRBJ2-3; the match to TRBD2 covers 9 bases. The CDR3 consists of 15 residues. Germline V gene data show CDR1 as SGHNT and CDR2 as YYREEE (reference sequence). V was pared by 6 bases and J by 3 bases, with 8 bases of the junction left unmatched. The DNA of the CDR3 is TGTGCCAGCAACTCGGCTAGCGGGGCGACAGATACGCAGTATTTT. Translated, it gives CASNSASGATDTQYF.

This chain uses TRBV3-1 (or the pseudogene TRBV3-2) with TRBJ1-1; D gene unclear. In germline, CDR1 is LGHDT, CDR2 YNNKEL (reference sequence). This CDR3 has 15 residues. Trimming removed 2 bases from V and 0 bases from J, with 10 bases in between. CDR3 nucleotide sequence: TGTGCCAGCAGCCAATATTCGAGTGTGAACACTGAAGCTTTCTTT. Its protein is CASSQYSSVNTEAFF.

The rearrangement uses TRBV6-5 and TRBJ2-7; weak D call: TRBD1 (6 bases). Looked up from germline, CDR1 is MNHEY and CDR2 is SVGAGI. V lost 7 bases, J lost 1 base, and 17 bases lay in between. The CDR3 consists of 15 residues. The CDR3: CASIAQQGISYEQYF. The CDR3, as DNA: TGTGCCAGCATAGCCCAACAGGGTATATCCTACGAGCAGTACTTC.

This clone has just one count. This chain connects TRBV5-5 to TRBJ2-1, with 12 nucleotides matching TRBD2. Germline-derived CDR1 and CDR2 are SGHKS and YYEKEE (reference sequence). This CDR3 region has 16 residues. The V segment lost 1 base and the J segment 6 bases; nucleotides outside the gene matches: 5. This chain's CDR3 is CASSLRLAGEFNEQFF. The CDR3 bases are TGTGCCAGCAGCTTGAGACTAGCGGGAGAGTTCAATGAGCAGTTCTTC.